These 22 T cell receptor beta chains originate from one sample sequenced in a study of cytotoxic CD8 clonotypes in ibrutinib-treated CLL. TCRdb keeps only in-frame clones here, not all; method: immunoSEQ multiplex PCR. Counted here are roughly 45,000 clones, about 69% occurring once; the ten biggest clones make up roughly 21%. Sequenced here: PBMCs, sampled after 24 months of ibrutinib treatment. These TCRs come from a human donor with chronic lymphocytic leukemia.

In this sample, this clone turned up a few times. The DNA for the CDR3 is TGTGCCAGCAGCCAACTGGGACAGGGGGTCACTGAAGCTTTCTTT. This encodes CASSQLGQGVTEAFF. The chain has TRBV4-2 and TRBJ1-1, with 11 bases aligning to TRBD1. The CDR3 is 15 residues long. J was trimmed by 4 bases and V by 2 bases; bases with no gene match: 3. From germline, CDR1 is LGHNA and CDR2 YNFKEQ.

CDR3 in DNA: TGTGCCAGCAGTTTTGGGACTAGCGGATCATACGAGCAGTACTTC. It translates to CASSFGTSGSYEQYF. The V gene is TRBV27, the J gene TRBJ2-7, with 11 bases that match TRBD2. The germline V gene has CDR1 MNHEY and CDR2 SMNVEV (reference sequence). This CDR3 comprises 15 residues. V was clipped by 3 bases and J by 4 bases; unmatched bases: 5.

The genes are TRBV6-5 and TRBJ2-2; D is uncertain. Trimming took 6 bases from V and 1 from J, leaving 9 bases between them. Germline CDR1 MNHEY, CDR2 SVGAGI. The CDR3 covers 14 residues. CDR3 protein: CASRRGLNTGELFF. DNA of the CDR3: TGTGCCAGCAGGAGAGGTCTGAACACCGGGGAGCTGTTTTTT.

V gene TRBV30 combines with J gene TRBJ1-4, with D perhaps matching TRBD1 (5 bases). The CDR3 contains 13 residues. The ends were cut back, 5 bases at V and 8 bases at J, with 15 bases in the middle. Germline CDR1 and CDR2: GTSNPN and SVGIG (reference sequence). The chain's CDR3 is CAWAVGGKEKLFF. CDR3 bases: TGTGCCTGGGCAGTGGGGGGGAAGGAAAAACTGTTTTTT.

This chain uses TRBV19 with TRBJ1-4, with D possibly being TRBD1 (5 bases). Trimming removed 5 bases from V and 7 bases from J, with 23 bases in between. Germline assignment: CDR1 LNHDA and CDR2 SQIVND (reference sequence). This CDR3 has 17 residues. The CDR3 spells CASSPGTDSSRREKLFF. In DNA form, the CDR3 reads TGTGCCAGTAGTCCGGGGACGGATTCAAGTCGGCGTGAAAAACTGTTTTTT.

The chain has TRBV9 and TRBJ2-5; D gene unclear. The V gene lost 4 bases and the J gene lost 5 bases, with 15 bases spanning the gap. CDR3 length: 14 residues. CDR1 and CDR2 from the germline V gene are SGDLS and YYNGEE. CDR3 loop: CASSPPGWVETQYF. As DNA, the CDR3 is TGTGCCAGCAGCCCCCCCGGGTGGGTTGAGACCCAGTACTTC. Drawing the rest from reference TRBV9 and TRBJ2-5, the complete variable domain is DSGVTQTPKHLITATGQRVTLRCSPRSGDLSVYWYQQSLDQGLQFLIQYYNGEERAKGNILERFSAQQFPDLHSELNLSSLELGDSALYFCASSPPGWVETQYFGPGTRLLVL.

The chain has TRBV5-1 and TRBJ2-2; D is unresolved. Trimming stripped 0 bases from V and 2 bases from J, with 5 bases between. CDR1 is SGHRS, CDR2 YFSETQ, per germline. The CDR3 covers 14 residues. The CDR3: CASSLVGNTGELFF. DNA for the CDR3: TGCGCCAGCAGCTTGGTCGGCAACACCGGGGAGCTGTTTTTT.

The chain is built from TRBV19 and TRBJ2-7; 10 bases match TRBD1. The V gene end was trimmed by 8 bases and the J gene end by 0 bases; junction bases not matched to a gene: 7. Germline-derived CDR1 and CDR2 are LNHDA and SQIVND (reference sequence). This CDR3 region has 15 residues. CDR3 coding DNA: TGTGCCAGTGGACGGCGGACAGGGGGCTCCTACGAGCAGTACTTC. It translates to CASGRRTGGSYEQYF.

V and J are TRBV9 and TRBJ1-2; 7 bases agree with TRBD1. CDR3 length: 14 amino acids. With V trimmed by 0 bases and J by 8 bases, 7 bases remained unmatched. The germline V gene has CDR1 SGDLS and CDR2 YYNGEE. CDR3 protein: CASSVDRGFGGYTF. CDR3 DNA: TGTGCCAGCAGCGTAGACAGGGGTTTTGGAGGCTACACCTTC.

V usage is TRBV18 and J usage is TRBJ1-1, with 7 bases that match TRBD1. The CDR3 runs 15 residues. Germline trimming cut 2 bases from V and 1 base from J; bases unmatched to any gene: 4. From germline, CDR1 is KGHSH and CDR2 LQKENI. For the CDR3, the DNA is TGTGCCAGCTCACCATACAGGGGCTCGAACACTGAAGCTTTCTTT. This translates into CASSPYRGSNTEAFF.

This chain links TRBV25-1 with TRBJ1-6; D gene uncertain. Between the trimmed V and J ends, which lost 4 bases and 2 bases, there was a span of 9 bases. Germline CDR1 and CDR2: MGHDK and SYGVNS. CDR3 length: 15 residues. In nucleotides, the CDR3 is TGTGCCAGCAGTGCGAACTTAGCCTATAATTCACCCCTCCACTTT. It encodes CASSANLAYNSPLHF.

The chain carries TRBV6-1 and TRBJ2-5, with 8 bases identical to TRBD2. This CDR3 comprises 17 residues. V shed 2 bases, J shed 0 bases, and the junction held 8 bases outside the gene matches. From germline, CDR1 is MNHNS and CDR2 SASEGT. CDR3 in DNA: TGTGCCAGCAGTGAAAGTCCGGGGGGGCATCACCAAGAGACCCAGTACTTC. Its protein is CASSESPGGHHQETQYF.

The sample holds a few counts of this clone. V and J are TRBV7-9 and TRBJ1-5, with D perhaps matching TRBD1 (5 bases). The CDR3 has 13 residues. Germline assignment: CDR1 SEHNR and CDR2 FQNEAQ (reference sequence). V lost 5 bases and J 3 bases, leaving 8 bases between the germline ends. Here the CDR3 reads CASSGTSNQPQHF. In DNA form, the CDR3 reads TGTGCCAGCAGCGGGACCTCCAATCAGCCCCAGCATTTT. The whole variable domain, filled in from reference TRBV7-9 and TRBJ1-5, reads DTGVSQNPRHKITKRGQNVTFRCDPISEHNRLYWYRQTLGQGPEFLTYFQNEAQLEKSRLLSDRFSAERPKGSFSTLEIQRTEQGDSAMYLCASSGTSNQPQHFGDGTRLSIL.

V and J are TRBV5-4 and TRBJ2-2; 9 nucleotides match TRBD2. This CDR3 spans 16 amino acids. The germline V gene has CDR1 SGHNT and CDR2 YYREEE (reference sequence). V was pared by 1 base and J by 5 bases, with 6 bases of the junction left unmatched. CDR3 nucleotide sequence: TGTGCCAGCAGCTTGCGGCTAGCGGGAAGGACCGGGGAGCTGTTTTTT. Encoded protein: CASSLRLAGRTGELFF.

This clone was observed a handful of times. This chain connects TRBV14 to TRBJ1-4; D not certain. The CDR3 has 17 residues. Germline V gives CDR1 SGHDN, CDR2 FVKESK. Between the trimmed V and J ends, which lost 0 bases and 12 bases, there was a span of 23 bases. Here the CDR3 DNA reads TGTGCCAGCAGCCAAGATCGTGGGTCTCGGAGGGTACAAGAACTGTTTTTT. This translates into CASSQDRGSRRVQELFF.

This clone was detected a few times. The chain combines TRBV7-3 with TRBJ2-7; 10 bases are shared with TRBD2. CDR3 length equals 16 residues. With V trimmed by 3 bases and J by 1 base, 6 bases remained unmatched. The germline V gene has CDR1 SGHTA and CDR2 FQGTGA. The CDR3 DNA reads TGTGCCAGCAGCTTTATAGCGGGGGGCCTATCCTACGAGCAGTACTTC. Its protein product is CASSFIAGGLSYEQYF.

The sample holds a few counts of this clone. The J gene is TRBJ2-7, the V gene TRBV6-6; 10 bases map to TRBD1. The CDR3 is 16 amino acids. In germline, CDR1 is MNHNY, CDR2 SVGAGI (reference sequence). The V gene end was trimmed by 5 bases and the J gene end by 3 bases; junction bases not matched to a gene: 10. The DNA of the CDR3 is TGTGCCAGCAGTAACCCCGACAGGGGGCCGGACTACGAGCAGTACTTC. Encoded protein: CASSNPDRGPDYEQYF.

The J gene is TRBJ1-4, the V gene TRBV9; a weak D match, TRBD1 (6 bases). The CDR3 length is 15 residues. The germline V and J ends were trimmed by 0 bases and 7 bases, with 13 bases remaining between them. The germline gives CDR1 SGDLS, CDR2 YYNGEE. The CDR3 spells CASSVDEGDFEKLFF. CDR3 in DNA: TGTGCCAGCAGCGTAGACGAGGGGGATTTTGAAAAACTGTTTTTT.

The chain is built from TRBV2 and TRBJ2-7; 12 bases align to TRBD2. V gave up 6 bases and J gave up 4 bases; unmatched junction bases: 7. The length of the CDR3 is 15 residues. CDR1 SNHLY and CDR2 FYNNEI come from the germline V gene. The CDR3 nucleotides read TGTGCCAGCAGCGAGCTAGCGGGAGGGCCTTACGAGCAGTACTTC. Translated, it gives CASSELAGGPYEQYF.

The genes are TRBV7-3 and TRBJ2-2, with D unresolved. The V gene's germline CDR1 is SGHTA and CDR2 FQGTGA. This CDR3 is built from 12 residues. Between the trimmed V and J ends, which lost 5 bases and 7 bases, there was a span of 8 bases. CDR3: CASSLRVGELFF. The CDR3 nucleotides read TGTGCCAGCAGCCTAAGGGTCGGGGAGCTGTTTTTT.

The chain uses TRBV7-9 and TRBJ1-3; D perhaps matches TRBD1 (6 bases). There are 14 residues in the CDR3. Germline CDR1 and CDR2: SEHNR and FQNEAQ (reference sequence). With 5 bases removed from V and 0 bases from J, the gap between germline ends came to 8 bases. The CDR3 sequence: CASSTDSSGNTIYF. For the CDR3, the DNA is TGTGCCAGCAGCACGGACAGCTCTGGAAACACCATATATTTT. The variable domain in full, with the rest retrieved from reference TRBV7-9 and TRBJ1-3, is DTGVSQNPRHKITKRGQNVTFRCDPISEHNRLYWYRQTLGQGPEFLTYFQNEAQLEKSRLLSDRFSAERPKGSFSTLEIQRTEQGDSAMYLCASSTDSSGNTIYFGEGSWLTVV.

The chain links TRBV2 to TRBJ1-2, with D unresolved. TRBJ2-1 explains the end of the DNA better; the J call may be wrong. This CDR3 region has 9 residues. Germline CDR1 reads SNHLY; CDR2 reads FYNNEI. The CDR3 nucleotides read TGTGCCAGCACCCTTCGACAGTTCTTC. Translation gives CASTLRQFF.